The next 22 T cell receptor beta chains were all read from a single sample in a study of somatic mutations in cytotoxic T cells in rheumatoid arthritis. The repertoire was sequenced with immunoSEQ multiplex PCR; TCRdb's copy has only in-frame clones and lacks some. The table has about 11,000 clones, over 65% seen once. Sequenced: CD8+ T cells sorted from blood. All receptors derive from a woman between 35 and 50 years old in good health.

The chain carries TRBV30 and TRBJ1-5, with 9 positions matching TRBD1. V lost 0 bases and J lost 4; bases outside the gene matches: 4. The CDR3 length is 15 residues. CDR1 and CDR2 (germline): GTSNPN, SVGIG (reference sequence). CDR3 residues: CAWSVGQGPNQPQHF. The CDR3, as DNA: TGTGCCTGGAGTGTGGGACAGGGTCCAAATCAGCCCCAGCATTTT.

The chain uses TRBV27 and TRBJ2-1, with D perhaps TRBD1 or TRBD2 (5 bases each). V lost 4 bases to trimming and J lost 0 bases, with 10 bases between them. This CDR3 has 15 amino acids. CDR1 and CDR2 from the germline V gene are MNHEY and SMNVEV (reference sequence). The DNA for the CDR3 is TGTGCCAGCAGTTCGGGGCCCCTCTCCTACAATGAGCAGTTCTTC. This codes for CASSSGPLSYNEQFF.

The V call is TRBV11-3, the J call TRBJ2-1; 8 bases align to TRBD1. CDR1 SGHNT and CDR2 YENEEA come from the germline V gene. The CDR3 length is 14 residues. V lost 7 bases, J lost 7 bases, and 9 bases stayed unmatched. CDR3 DNA: TGTGCCAGCACCGACAGGGGCCCACCTAATGAGCAGTTCTTC. Its protein product is CASTDRGPPNEQFF. The whole variable domain, filled in from reference TRBV11-3 and TRBJ2-1, reads EAGVVQSPRYKIIEKKQPVAFWCNPISGHNTLYWYLQNLGQGPELLIRYENEEAVDDSQLPKDRFSAERLKGVDSTLKIQPAELGDSAVYLCASTDRGPPNEQFFGPGTRLTVL.

This chain connects TRBV9 to TRBJ1-1, with D possibly matching TRBD1 (5 bases). The V end was cut by 3 bases, the J end by 1 base, with 13 bases between. The CDR3 is 15 amino acids. Per germline, CDR1 SGDLS and CDR2 YYNGEE. This CDR3 is CASSGGGGTNTEAFF. The CDR3 bases are TGTGCCAGCAGCGGGGGAGGTGGGACGAACACTGAAGCTTTCTTT.

The V gene is TRBV28, the J gene TRBJ1-1; no firm D call. The germline V and J ends were trimmed by 1 base and 5 bases, with 26 bases remaining between them. Germline CDR1 and CDR2: MDHEN and SYDVKM. The CDR3 is made up of 19 amino acids. The CDR3 region has the DNA TGTGCCAGCAGTTTATTCCCCTTTCAGAAACCTCCCGAACTGACTGAAGCTTTCTTT. It specifies CASSLFPFQKPPELTEAFF.

The chain links TRBV30 to TRBJ2-7; 9 nucleotides align to TRBD2. Unmatched junction bases numbered 7, after V lost 1 base and J lost 3 bases. Germline lookup yields CDR1 GTSNPN and CDR2 SVGIG (reference sequence). The CDR3 length is 15 residues. The CDR3 sequence is CAWSGSGRAHYEQYF. The DNA of the CDR3 is TGTGCCTGGAGTGGTAGCGGGAGAGCCCACTACGAGCAGTACTTC.

The chain combines TRBV6-5 with TRBJ2-3; 9 positions agree with TRBD1. Germline lookup yields CDR1 MNHEY and CDR2 SVGAGI. The V gene end was trimmed by 5 bases and the J gene end by 6 bases; junction bases not matched to a gene: 3. The CDR3 runs to 13 residues. CDR3 nucleotide sequence: TGTGCCAGCAGTGGGGGACAGGGCGATACGCAGTATTTT. The encoded protein is CASSGGQGDTQYF.

The genes are TRBV27 and TRBJ2-1; possible D gene TRBD2, 5 bases. The CDR3 spans 15 residues. The germline V and J ends were trimmed by 0 bases and 10 bases, with 16 bases remaining between them. Germline V gene sequence: CDR1 MNHEY, CDR2 SMNVEV (reference sequence). The CDR3 loop is CASSLSGSLVTEQFF. CDR3 DNA: TGTGCCAGCAGTTTATCGGGGTCACTAGTCACCGAGCAGTTCTTC.

This chain connects TRBV13 to TRBJ2-1; D remains unclear. The CDR3 length is 14 residues. The V gene's germline CDR1 is PRHDT and CDR2 FYEKMQ (reference sequence). Trimming took off 1 base at V and 0 bases at J, with 4 bases between the two ends. The CDR3 reads CASSLDSSYNEQFF. In nucleotides, the CDR3 is TGTGCCAGCAGCTTAGATAGCTCCTACAATGAGCAGTTCTTC.

The chain is built from TRBV7-9 and TRBJ2-6; the D is unclear. Per the germline V gene, CDR1 is SEHNR and CDR2 is FQNEAQ (reference sequence). Trimming pared 2 bases from V and 2 bases from J, leaving 7 bases between. The CDR3 spans 15 residues. The CDR3 nucleotides read TGTGCCAGCAGCTTAAATGGTGCTGGGGCCAACGTCCTGACTTTC. It specifies CASSLNGAGANVLTF.

The V call is TRBV9, the J call TRBJ1-3; possibly TRBD1 for D (5 bases). V was trimmed by 4 bases and J by 4 bases, leaving 6 bases between them. The germline gives CDR1 SGDLS, CDR2 YYNGEE. CDR3 length: 12 residues. The CDR3 nucleotides read TGTGCCAGCAGCCCAGGGGGAAACACCATATATTTT. This translates into CASSPGGNTIYF. Combining the CDR3 with reference TRBV9 and TRBJ1-3 gives the whole variable domain DSGVTQTPKHLITATGQRVTLRCSPRSGDLSVYWYQQSLDQGLQFLIQYYNGEERAKGNILERFSAQQFPDLHSELNLSSLELGDSALYFCASSPGGNTIYFGEGSWLTVV.

The chain employs TRBV11-3 and TRBJ2-3; TRBD2 matches 15 bases. This CDR3 contains 16 residues. CDR1 SGHNT and CDR2 YENEEA come from the germline V gene. V was pared by 1 base and J by 7 bases, with 3 bases of the junction left unmatched. This chain's CDR3 is CASSLAGLAGGHTQYF. DNA for the CDR3: TGTGCCAGCAGCTTAGCGGGACTAGCGGGAGGCCATACGCAGTATTTT.

This clone was counted only a few times. The genes are TRBV2 and TRBJ2-7; 7 nucleotides match TRBD2. With 4 bases clipped from V and 3 bases from J, the junction kept 9 bases outside the gene matches. Germline CDR1 and CDR2: SNHLY and FYNNEI. The CDR3 spans 15 residues. CDR3 in amino acids: CASSARGEGSYEQYF. The CDR3 nucleotides read TGTGCCAGCAGTGCCCGGGGGGAGGGGAGCTACGAGCAGTACTTC.

V gene TRBV25-1 combines with J gene TRBJ2-3; D remains ambiguous. The CDR3 has 13 residues. CDR1 is MGHDK and CDR2 is SYGVNS in the germline V gene. Trimming removed 7 bases at V and 1 base at J, with 9 bases between. The CDR3 here is CASTRLGTDTQYF. The DNA of the CDR3 is TGTGCCAGCACACGCCTGGGCACAGATACGCAGTATTTT.

This clone came up a few times. The genes are TRBV4-1 and TRBJ1-1; 7 bases align to TRBD1. Trimming cost V 0 bases and J 1 base; bases outside gene matches: 8. This CDR3 has 17 residues. Germline assignment: CDR1 MGHRA and CDR2 YSYEKL. CDR3 protein: CASSQESGTDANTEAFF. CDR3 DNA: TGCGCCAGCAGCCAAGAGTCCGGGACAGATGCGAACACTGAAGCTTTCTTT.

The V call is TRBV29-1, the J call TRBJ2-7; D is uncertain. CDR1 is SQVTM, CDR2 ANQGSEA, per germline. Trimming removed 4 bases at V and 5 bases at J, with 6 bases between. CDR3 length: 10 amino acids. The CDR3 DNA is TGCAGCGTTGGTGGGGACGAGCAGTACTTC. Amino acid sequence: CSVGGDEQYF.

The chain recombines TRBV2 with TRBJ2-7; D is perhaps TRBD2 (6 bases). CDR1 is SNHLY and CDR2 is FYNNEI in the germline V gene. The CDR3 has 13 amino acids. The V and J ends lost 1 base and 7 bases respectively, with 11 bases between them. DNA for the CDR3: TGTGCCAGCAGTGAAGGTCGCGGGGAAGAGCAGTACGTC. This codes for CASSEGRGEEQYV.

The rearrangement uses TRBV18 and TRBJ2-7; 12 nucleotides align to TRBD2. The J segment lost 6 bases and the V segment lost 3 bases, leaving 9 bases of the junction unmatched. The CDR3 has 16 residues. The germline V gene encodes CDR1 KGHSH and CDR2 LQKENI. CDR3 bases: TGTGCCAGCTCACCGGATGGACTAGCGGGGAGGGGCGAGCAGTACTTC. Its translation is CASSPDGLAGRGEQYF.

The rearrangement uses TRBV9 and TRBJ2-7; unclear D gene. The CDR3 loop spans 14 amino acids. Looked up from germline, CDR1 is SGDLS and CDR2 is YYNGEE. Trimming took off 3 bases at V and 2 bases at J, with 12 bases between the two ends. The CDR3 spells CASSATGSTYEQYF. DNA of the CDR3: TGTGCCAGCAGCGCCACCGGGTCCACCTACGAGCAGTACTTC.

This sequence joins TRBV6-1 and TRBJ2-1; 9 positions agree with TRBD1. The CDR3 sequence is 16 residues long. J gave up 1 base and V 2 bases, and 3 bases lay outside the gene matches. Germline lookup yields CDR1 MNHNS and CDR2 SASEGT. CDR3 in DNA: TGTGCCAGCAGTGAATGGGGGACAGGGTCCTACAATGAGCAGTTCTTC. It encodes CASSEWGTGSYNEQFF.

Notes on this clone: Other DNA sequences in this sample translate to the same CDR3. The J gene is TRBJ1-2, the V gene TRBV27; weak D call: TRBD1 (5 bases). There are 15 residues in the CDR3. The V gene lost 5 bases and the J gene lost 4 bases, with 17 bases spanning the gap. Germline CDR1 is MNHEY and CDR2 is SMNVEV (reference sequence). CDR3: CASSSDREFFYGYTF. CDR3 in DNA: TGTGCCAGCAGTAGCGACAGAGAGTTCTTCTATGGCTACACCTTC.

This clone was seen more than once but under ten times. The V and J genes are TRBV11-2 and TRBJ2-7; D could derive from TRBD1 or TRBD2 (5 bases each). Germline-derived CDR1 and CDR2 are SGHAT and FQNNGV. V was cut by 1 base and J by 0 bases, with 10 bases left in between. The CDR3 is made up of 15 amino acids. CDR3 loop: CASSLGAGSSYEQYV. The CDR3 DNA follows: TGTGCCAGCAGCTTAGGGGCAGGGAGCTCCTACGAGCAGTACGTC.